The 25 T cell receptor beta chains below come from one sample, sequenced in a study of early stage breast cancer tumors. Measured with immunoSEQ multiplex PCR; TCRdb has only the in-frame clones, and not every one. Of 11,000 to 15,000 clones in the sample, roughly 83% were seen once. Sequenced: normal breast tissue next to the tumor. These receptors were obtained from a person between 50 and 60 years old with breast cancer.

By share, this clone ranks as large (0.1 to 1%). V and J are TRBV4-3 and TRBJ1-6, with D hard to call. The CDR3 loop spans 16 amino acids. Germline-derived CDR1 and CDR2 are LGHNA and YSLEER. Trimming shortened V by 1 base and J by 7 bases, and 14 bases separated the two germline ends. The CDR3 loop is CASSQGIPGSNSPLHF. The CDR3 nucleotides read TGCGCCAGCAGCCAAGGTATACCGGGGTCGAATTCACCCCTCCACTTT.

The table lists this clone with a few counts. V gene TRBV7-8 combines with J gene TRBJ1-2; possible D gene TRBD1, 6 bases. V lost 7 bases and J lost 5, with 11 bases in between. There are 12 residues in the CDR3. Looked up from germline, CDR1 is SGHVS and CDR2 is FQNEAQ. The CDR3 DNA follows: TGTGCCAGCACCAGGGGAGGATATGGCTACACCTTC. Translation: CASTRGGYGYTF.

The chain recombines TRBV7-9 with TRBJ2-1; 10 nucleotides line up with TRBD1. V was pared by 5 bases and J by 5 bases, with 9 bases of the junction left unmatched. The CDR3 covers 16 residues. CDR1 and CDR2 (germline): SEHNR, FQNEAQ (reference sequence). The chain's CDR3 is CASSTPTGGRDNEQFF. The CDR3 bases are TGTGCCAGCAGCACCCCGACAGGGGGCCGGGACAATGAGCAGTTCTTC.

The chain joins TRBV19 to TRBJ2-1; 9 nucleotides agree with TRBD1. There are 18 residues in the CDR3. V trimming: 5 bases; J trimming: 6 bases; junction bases outside the gene matches: 17. CDR1 is LNHDA, CDR2 SQIVND, per germline (reference sequence). The CDR3 DNA reads TGTGCCAGTAGTCTTTCTGAACAACAGGGGGCTAGGACCAATGAGCAGTTCTTC. It is translated as CASSLSEQQGARTNEQFF.

This clone was recorded once. The rearrangement links TRBV7-2 to TRBJ1-6; D gene ambiguous. Germline assignment: CDR1 SGHTA and CDR2 FQGNSA. CDR3 length: 15 amino acids. Trimming removed 5 bases at V and 4 bases at J, with 12 bases between. This CDR3 is CASSLIMGYNSPLHF. The CDR3 DNA sequence: TGTGCCAGCAGCCTTATCATGGGTTATAATTCACCCCTCCACTTT.

The rearrangement links TRBV28 to TRBJ2-5; D is perhaps TRBD1 (6 bases). Trimming removed 4 bases from V and 2 bases from J, with 11 bases in between. CDR3 length: 14 amino acids. Germline V gives CDR1 MDHEN, CDR2 SYDVKM. DNA for the CDR3: TGTGCCAGCAGTTCCATGGACAGTCAAGAGACCCAGTACTTC. Protein: CASSSMDSQETQYF.

This clone appeared a single time. The chain couples TRBV5-4 to TRBJ2-7; D call uncertain. CDR3 length equals 15 residues. The germline V gene encodes CDR1 SGHNT and CDR2 YYREEE (reference sequence). With 0 bases removed from V and 0 bases from J, the gap between germline ends came to 10 bases. The CDR3 nucleotides read TGTGCCAGCAGCTTGGGAAACGTCGACTCCTACGAGCAGTACTTC. Its protein is CASSLGNVDSYEQYF.

This clone occurred once. This sequence joins TRBV7-2 and TRBJ2-5; D remains unclear. The germline V gene encodes CDR1 SGHTA and CDR2 FQGNSA. V lost 4 bases to trimming and J lost 1 base, with 1 base between them. The CDR3 is 11 residues long. CDR3 DNA sequence: TGTGCCAGCAGCTCCCAAGAGACCCAGTACTTC. As protein: CASSSQETQYF.

The chain joins TRBV5-4 to TRBJ2-5; 7 bases match TRBD1. The germline V gene encodes CDR1 SGHNT and CDR2 YYREEE (reference sequence). This CDR3 contains 13 residues. V lost 4 bases, J lost 5 bases, and 5 bases stayed unmatched. CDR3 protein: CASSNDREETQYF. Here the CDR3 DNA reads TGTGCCAGCAGCAACGACAGGGAGGAGACCCAGTACTTC.

The chain is built from TRBV10-2 and TRBJ2-5; 8 nucleotides line up with TRBD2. CDR1 and CDR2 (germline): WSHSY, SAAADI. Trimming at V came to 4 bases and at J to 4 bases, leaving 5 bases not matched to a gene. CDR3 size: 14 residues. The CDR3: CASSVAGGGETQYF. For the CDR3, the DNA is TGCGCCAGCAGTGTGGCGGGAGGTGGAGAGACCCAGTACTTC.

The chain recombines TRBV11-3 with TRBJ2-1, with 8 bases aligning to TRBD2. V lost 0 bases to trimming and J lost 1 base; unmatched junction nucleotides: 2. Germline CDR1 reads SGHNT; CDR2 reads YENEEA. There are 16 residues in the CDR3. The CDR3 sequence: CASSLEAGGSYNEQFF. In DNA form, the CDR3 reads TGTGCCAGCAGCTTAGAGGCGGGGGGTTCCTACAATGAGCAGTTCTTC.

The gene calls are TRBV6-6 and TRBJ2-1; 9 nucleotides align to TRBD1. Germline V gene data show CDR1 as MNHNY and CDR2 as SVGAGI (reference sequence). This CDR3 spans 15 amino acids. Trimming cost V 7 bases and J 4 bases; bases outside gene matches: 8. The CDR3 bases are TGTGCCAGCACAAAGGGACAGGGAGCATACAATGAGCAGTTCTTC. Translating it yields CASTKGQGAYNEQFF.

The rearrangement uses TRBV6-1 and TRBJ1-2; 7 nucleotides agree with TRBD1. CDR1 is MNHNS, CDR2 SASEGT, per germline. CDR3 size: 15 residues. J lost 5 bases, V lost 1 base, and 7 bases had no gene match. For the CDR3, the DNA is TGTGCCAGCAGTGAAGAGGCAGGGGGGGTGTATGGCTACACCTTC. Protein sequence: CASSEEAGGVYGYTF.

This clone was observed a single time. The gene calls are TRBV5-1 and TRBJ2-2; D not resolved. Per germline, CDR1 SGHRS and CDR2 YFSETQ. Trimming removed 6 bases at V and 4 bases at J, with 16 bases between. The CDR3 extends over 15 amino acids. CDR3 DNA sequence: TGCGCCAGCACCGGAAGCCCCACCGGCACCGGGGAGCTGTTTTTT. Encoded protein: CASTGSPTGTGELFF.

The chain joins TRBV25-1 to TRBJ2-5; D remains unclear. The CDR3 runs to 15 residues. V gave up 8 bases and J gave up 1 base, with 17 bases separating them. Germline V gene lookup returns CDR1 MGHDK and CDR2 SYGVNS. Written as DNA, the CDR3 is TGTGCCAGCGGTTCAACCGGACGGCTCCAAGAGACCCAGTACTTC. Residues: CASGSTGRLQETQYF.

The chain links TRBV7-2 to TRBJ1-5, with D perhaps TRBD1 (6 bases). The V and J ends lost 5 bases and 6 bases respectively, with 11 bases between them. The CDR3 loop spans 13 amino acids. Germline CDR1 reads SGHTA; CDR2 reads FQGNSA. In DNA form, the CDR3 reads TGTGCCAGCAGCGAAGGGGGTACTCAGCCCCAGCATTTT. Translating it yields CASSEGGTQPQHF.

The rearrangement links TRBV4-3 to TRBJ1-4, with a weak D call TRBD1 (5 bases). CDR3 length equals 16 residues. Trimming stripped 2 bases from V and 3 bases from J, with 13 bases between. The V gene's germline CDR1 is LGHNA and CDR2 YSLEER. The DNA for the CDR3 is TGCGCCAGCAGCCAATACTTAGGGGAGTCTAATGAAAAACTGTTTTTT. It specifies CASSQYLGESNEKLFF.

The CDR3 sequence is CASSLEGERADTQYF. DNA of the CDR3: TGTGCCAGCAGCTTAGAAGGGGAGAGGGCAGATACGCAGTATTTT. The chain has TRBV11-2 and TRBJ2-3; D might be TRBD1 or TRBD2, each matching 5 bases. V gave up 0 bases and J gave up 4 bases, with 11 bases separating them. Germline V gene lookup returns CDR1 SGHAT and CDR2 FQNNGV. The CDR3 consists of 15 residues.

The chain is built from TRBV10-3 and TRBJ1-3, with D maybe TRBD1 (6 bases). Trimming cost V 10 bases and J 2 bases, with 18 bases left between them. CDR3 length equals 15 residues. Per the germline V gene, CDR1 is ENHRY and CDR2 is SYGVKD. Here the CDR3 reads CATTGEPPPGNTIYF. For the CDR3, the DNA is TGTGCCACGACAGGCGAGCCTCCGCCTGGAAACACCATATATTTT.

This clone was detected a few times. CDR3 nucleotide sequence: TGCGCCAGCAGCTTGGGAGGGACTGCCGTCGGGGAGCTGTTTTTT. Its protein is CASSLGGTAVGELFF. The gene calls are TRBV5-1 and TRBJ2-2; maybe TRBD2 (6 bases). The CDR3 has 15 residues. V shed 0 bases and J shed 7 bases, with 13 bases lying between them. The germline V gene has CDR1 SGHRS and CDR2 YFSETQ. The full variable domain, rest sourced from reference TRBV5-1 and TRBJ2-2, is KAGVTQTPRYLIKTRGQQVTLSCSPISGHRSVSWYQQTPGQGLQFLFEYFSETQRNKGNFPGRFSGRQFSNSRSEMNVSTLELGDSALYLCASSLGGTAVGELFFGEGSRLTVL.

CDR3 region: CASRGTGDQPQHF. DNA for the CDR3: TGTGCCAGTAGGGGGACAGGGGATCAGCCCCAGCATTTT. The chain is built from TRBV19 and TRBJ1-5; 10 nucleotides match TRBD1. J gave up 5 bases and V 6 bases, and 1 base lay outside the gene matches. The CDR3 has 13 residues. Germline CDR1 and CDR2: LNHDA and SQIVND (reference sequence).

CDR3 sequence reads: CASSLALGGSYNEQFF. In nucleotides, the CDR3 is TGTGCCAGCAGCTTAGCGTTGGGTGGCTCCTACAATGAGCAGTTCTTC. J is TRBJ2-1 and V is TRBV7-2, with D hard to call. Trimming left V 0 bases short and J 0 bases short, with 9 bases between. The CDR3 consists of 16 residues. Per the germline V gene, CDR1 is SGHTA and CDR2 is FQGNSA.

The J gene is TRBJ2-7, the V gene TRBV19; D possibly uses TRBD1 or TRBD2 (6 bases each). CDR1 is LNHDA, CDR2 SQIVND, per germline (reference sequence). The CDR3 extends over 15 amino acids. V was cut by 3 bases and J by 1 base, with 13 bases left in between. CDR3 coding DNA: TGTGCCAGTAGTATCGGGGGCGTGATGTCCTACGAGCAGTACTTC. Its protein is CASSIGGVMSYEQYF.

This clone occurred a few times. The rearrangement uses TRBV7-2 and TRBJ2-1; 10 bases are a match to TRBD2. This CDR3 spans 18 amino acids. The V gene's germline CDR1 is SGHTA and CDR2 FQGNSA. V shed 2 bases and J 2 bases; nucleotides not matched to a gene: 9. The CDR3 loop reads CASSLFASTSGAYNEQFF. CDR3 bases: TGTGCCAGCAGCTTATTCGCCTCCACTAGCGGGGCCTACAATGAGCAGTTCTTC.

The rearrangement uses TRBV5-6 and TRBJ1-6, with TRBD1 matching 7 bases. This CDR3 spans 17 amino acids. The germline V gene encodes CDR1 SGHDT and CDR2 YYEEEE. Trimming took 2 bases from V and 5 from J; bases not matched to a gene: 10. This chain's CDR3 is CASSLPTGERDNSPLHF. The CDR3 DNA sequence: TGTGCCAGCAGCTTACCTACAGGGGAAAGAGATAATTCACCCCTCCACTTT.